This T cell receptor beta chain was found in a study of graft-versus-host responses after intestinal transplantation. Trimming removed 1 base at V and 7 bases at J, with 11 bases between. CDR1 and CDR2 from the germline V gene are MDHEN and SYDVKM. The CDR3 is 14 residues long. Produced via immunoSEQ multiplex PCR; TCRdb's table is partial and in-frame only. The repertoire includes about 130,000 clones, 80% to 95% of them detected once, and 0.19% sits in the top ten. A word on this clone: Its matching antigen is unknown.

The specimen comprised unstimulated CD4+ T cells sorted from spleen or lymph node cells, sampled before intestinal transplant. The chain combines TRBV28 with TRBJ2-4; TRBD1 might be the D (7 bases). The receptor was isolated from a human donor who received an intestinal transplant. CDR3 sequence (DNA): TGTGCCAGCAGTTTATCCCCAGGGGGGAACATTCAGTACTTC. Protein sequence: CASSLSPGGNIQYF.